The clone carrying this T cell receptor (beta chain) was counted a few times. Its antigen is unidentified. The record originates from a study of T cells after yellow fever vaccination. Study results and caveats: Few clonotypes appeared in both CD4 and CD8 compartments. Most clones from primary vaccination resurfaced after the booster (96% CD4, approximately 88% CD8).

The CDR3 extends over 18 amino acids. Per the germline V gene, CDR1 is KGHSH and CDR2 is LQKENI. The J segment lost 4 bases and the V segment lost 3 bases, leaving 16 bases of the junction unmatched. One entry per CDR3 protein, called by TCRdb with MiXCR from the 5' RACE reads. This table holds a few hundred thousand distinct CDR3 sequences, about a sixth found once. The source material was PBMCs, sampled around 5 days after the first yellow fever vaccination. This sequence was found in a man between 18 and 29 years old who received the YFV17D yellow fever vaccine. This chain uses TRBV18 with TRBJ2-3, with 7 bases matching TRBD2. CDR3 amino acids: CASSPYYDGGGKSDTQYF. For the CDR3, the DNA is TGTGCCAGCTCACCTTATTACGACGGCGGGGGTAAATCAGATACGCAGTATTTT.